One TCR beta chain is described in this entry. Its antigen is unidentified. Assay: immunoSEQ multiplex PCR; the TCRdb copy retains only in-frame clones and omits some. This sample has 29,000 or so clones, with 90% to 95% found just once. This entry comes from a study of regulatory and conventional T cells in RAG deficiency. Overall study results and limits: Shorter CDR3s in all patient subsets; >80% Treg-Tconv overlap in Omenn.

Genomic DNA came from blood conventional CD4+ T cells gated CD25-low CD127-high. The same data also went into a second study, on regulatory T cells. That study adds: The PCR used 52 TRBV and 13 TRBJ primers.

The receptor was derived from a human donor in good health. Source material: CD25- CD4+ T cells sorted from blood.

The CDR3 bases are TGTGCCAGCAACCCTCGGACAGGGGACTACGAGCAGTACTTC. Its protein product is CASNPRTGDYEQYF. The V call is TRBV2, the J call TRBJ2-7, with TRBD1 identical over 9 bases. The CDR3 consists of 14 residues. With V trimmed by 7 bases and J by 3 bases, 7 bases remained unmatched. In germline, CDR1 is SNHLY, CDR2 FYNNEI.